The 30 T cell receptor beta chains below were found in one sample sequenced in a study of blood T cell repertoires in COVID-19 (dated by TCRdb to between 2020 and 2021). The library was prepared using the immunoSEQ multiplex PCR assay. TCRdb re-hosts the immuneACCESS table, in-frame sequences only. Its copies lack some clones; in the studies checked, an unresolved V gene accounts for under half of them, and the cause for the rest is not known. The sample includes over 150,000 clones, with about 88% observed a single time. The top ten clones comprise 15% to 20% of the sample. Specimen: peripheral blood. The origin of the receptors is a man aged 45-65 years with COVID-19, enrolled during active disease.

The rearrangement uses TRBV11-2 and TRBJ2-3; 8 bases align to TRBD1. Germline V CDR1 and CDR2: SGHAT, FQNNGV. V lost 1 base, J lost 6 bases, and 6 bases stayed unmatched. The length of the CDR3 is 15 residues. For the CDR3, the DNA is TGTGCCAGCAGCTTAGTAGGCGGGGACAGGGATACGCAGTATTTT. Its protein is CASSLVGGDRDTQYF.

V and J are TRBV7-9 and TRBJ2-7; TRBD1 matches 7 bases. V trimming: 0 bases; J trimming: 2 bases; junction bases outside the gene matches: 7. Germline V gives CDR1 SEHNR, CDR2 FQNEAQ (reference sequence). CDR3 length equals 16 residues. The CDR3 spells CASSLAPGTETYEQYF. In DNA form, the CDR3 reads TGTGCCAGCAGCTTAGCGCCCGGGACAGAGACCTACGAGCAGTACTTC.

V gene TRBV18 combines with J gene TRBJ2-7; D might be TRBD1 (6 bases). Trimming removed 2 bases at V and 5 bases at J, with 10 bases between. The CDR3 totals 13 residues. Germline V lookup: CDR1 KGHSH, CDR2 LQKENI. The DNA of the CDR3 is TGTGCCAGCTCACCAATGGCAGGGGACGAGCAGTACTTC. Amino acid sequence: CASSPMAGDEQYF.

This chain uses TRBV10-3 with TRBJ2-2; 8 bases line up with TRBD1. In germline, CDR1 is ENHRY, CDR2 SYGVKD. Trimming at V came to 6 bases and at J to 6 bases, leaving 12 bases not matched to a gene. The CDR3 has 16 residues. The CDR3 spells CAIRGQGLMGAGELFF. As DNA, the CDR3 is TGTGCCATCAGAGGACAGGGCCTAATGGGCGCCGGGGAGCTGTTTTTT.

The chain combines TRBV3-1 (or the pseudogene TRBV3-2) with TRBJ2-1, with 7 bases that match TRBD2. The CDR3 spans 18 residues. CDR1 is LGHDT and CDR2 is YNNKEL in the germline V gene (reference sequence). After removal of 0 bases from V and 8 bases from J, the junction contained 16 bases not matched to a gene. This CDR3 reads CASSQDLAQRGLRDEQFF. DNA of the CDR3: TGTGCCAGCAGCCAAGATCTTGCCCAGCGGGGACTGAGGGATGAGCAGTTCTTC.

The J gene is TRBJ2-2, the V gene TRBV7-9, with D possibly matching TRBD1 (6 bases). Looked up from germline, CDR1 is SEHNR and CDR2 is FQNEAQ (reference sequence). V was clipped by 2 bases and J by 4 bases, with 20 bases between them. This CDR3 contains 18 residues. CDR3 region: CASSLHGAGAGTTGELFF. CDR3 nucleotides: TGTGCCAGCAGCTTACACGGAGCAGGGGCAGGGACCACCGGGGAGCTGTTTTTT.

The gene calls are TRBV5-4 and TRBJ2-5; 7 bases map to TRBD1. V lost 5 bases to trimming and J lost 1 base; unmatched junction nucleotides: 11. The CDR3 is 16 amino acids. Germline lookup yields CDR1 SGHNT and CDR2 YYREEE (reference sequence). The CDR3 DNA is TGTGCCAGCAGTTCAAAGGGCCCAGGGGGCCAAGAGACCCAGTACTTC. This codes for CASSSKGPGGQETQYF.

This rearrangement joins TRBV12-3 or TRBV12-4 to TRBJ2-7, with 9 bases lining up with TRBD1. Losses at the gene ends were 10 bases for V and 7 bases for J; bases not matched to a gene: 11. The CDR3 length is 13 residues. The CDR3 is CATAGDRVGEQYF. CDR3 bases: TGTGCCACCGCCGGGGACAGGGTTGGAGAGCAGTACTTC.

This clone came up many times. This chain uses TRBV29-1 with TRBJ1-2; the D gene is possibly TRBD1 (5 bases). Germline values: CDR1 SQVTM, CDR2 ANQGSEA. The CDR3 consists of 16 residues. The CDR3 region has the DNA TGCAGTACCCGGAGTACCAGGGATGGGGTTAACTATGGCTACACCTTC. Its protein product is CSTRSTRDGVNYGYTF.

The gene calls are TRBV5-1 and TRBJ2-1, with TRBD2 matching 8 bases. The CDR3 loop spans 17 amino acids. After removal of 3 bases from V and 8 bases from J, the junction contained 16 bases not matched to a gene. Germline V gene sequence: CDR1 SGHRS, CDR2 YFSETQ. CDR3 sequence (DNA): TGCGCCAGCAGCTCCCTTCCCCCGAGCGGGAGTCGTCATGAGCAGTTCTTC. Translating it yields CASSSLPPSGSRHEQFF. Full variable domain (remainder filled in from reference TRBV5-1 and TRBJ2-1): KAGVTQTPRYLIKTRGQQVTLSCSPISGHRSVSWYQQTPGQGLQFLFEYFSETQRNKGNFPGRFSGRQFSNSRSEMNVSTLELGDSALYLCASSSLPPSGSRHEQFFGPGTRLTVL.

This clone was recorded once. CDR3 DNA sequence: TGTGCCAGCAGTTTTGAGGGGGTCAAACTGTTTTTT. Protein: CASSFEGVKLFF. The chain links TRBV12-3 or TRBV12-4 to TRBJ1-4, with D possibly TRBD1 on 6 matching bases. Trimming removed 3 bases at V and 11 bases at J, with 10 bases between. This CDR3 comprises 12 residues.

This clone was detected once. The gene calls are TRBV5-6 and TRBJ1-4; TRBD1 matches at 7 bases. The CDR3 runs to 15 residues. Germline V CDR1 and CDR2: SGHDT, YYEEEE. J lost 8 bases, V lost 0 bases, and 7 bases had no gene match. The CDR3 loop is CASSLAGQGGEKLFF. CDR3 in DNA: TGTGCCAGCAGCTTGGCCGGTCAGGGGGGCGAAAAACTGTTTTTT.

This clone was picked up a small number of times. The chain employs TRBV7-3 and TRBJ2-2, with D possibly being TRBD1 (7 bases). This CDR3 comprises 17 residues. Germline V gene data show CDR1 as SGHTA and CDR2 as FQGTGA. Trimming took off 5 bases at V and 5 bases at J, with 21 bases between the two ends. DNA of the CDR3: TGTGCCAGCAGCCGACGAAGGACAGGAGGGTCAACCGGGGAGCTGTTTTTT. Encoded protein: CASSRRRTGGSTGELFF.

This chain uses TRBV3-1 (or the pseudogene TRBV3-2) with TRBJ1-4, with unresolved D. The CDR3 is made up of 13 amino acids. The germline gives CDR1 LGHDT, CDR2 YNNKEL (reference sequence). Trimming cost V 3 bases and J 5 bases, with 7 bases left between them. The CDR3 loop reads CASSQVRNEKLFF. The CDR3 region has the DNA TGTGCCAGCAGCCAGGTACGGAATGAAAAACTGTTTTTT.

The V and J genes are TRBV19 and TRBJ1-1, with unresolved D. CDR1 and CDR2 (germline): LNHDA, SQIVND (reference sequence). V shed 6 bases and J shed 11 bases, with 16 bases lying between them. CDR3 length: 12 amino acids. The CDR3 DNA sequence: TGTGCCAGTAGGGGGAGTCTGGAAAGTGCTTTCTTT. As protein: CASRGSLESAFF.

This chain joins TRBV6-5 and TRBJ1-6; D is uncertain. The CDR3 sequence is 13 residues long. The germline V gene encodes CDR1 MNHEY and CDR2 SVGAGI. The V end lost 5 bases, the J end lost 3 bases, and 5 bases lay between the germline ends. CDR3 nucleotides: TGTGCCAGCAGTACAGACTATAATTCACCCCTCCACTTT. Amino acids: CASSTDYNSPLHF.

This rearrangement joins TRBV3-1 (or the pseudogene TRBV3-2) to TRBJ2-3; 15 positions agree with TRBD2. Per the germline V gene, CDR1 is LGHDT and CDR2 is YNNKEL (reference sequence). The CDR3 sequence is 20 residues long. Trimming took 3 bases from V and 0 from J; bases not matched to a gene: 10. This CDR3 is CASSHPEGLAGGPSTDTQYF. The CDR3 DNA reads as TGTGCCAGCAGCCATCCCGAAGGACTAGCGGGGGGGCCGAGCACAGATACGCAGTATTTT.

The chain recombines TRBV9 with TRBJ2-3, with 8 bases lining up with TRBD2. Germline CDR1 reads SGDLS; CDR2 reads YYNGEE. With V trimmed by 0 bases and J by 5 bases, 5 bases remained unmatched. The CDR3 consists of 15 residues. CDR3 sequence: CASSVVGTSLDTQYF. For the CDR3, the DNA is TGTGCCAGCAGCGTAGTTGGGACTAGTTTAGATACGCAGTATTTT.

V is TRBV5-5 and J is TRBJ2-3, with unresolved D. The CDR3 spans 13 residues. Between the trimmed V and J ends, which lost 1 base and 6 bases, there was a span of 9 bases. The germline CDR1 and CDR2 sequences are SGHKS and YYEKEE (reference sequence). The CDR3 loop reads CASSLWLKDTQYF. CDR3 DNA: TGTGCCAGCAGCTTGTGGCTGAAGGATACGCAGTATTTT.

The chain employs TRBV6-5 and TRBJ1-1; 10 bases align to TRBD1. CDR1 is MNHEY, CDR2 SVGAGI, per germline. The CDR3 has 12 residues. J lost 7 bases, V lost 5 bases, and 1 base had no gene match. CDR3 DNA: TGTGCCAGCAGTAGGACAGGGGGTGAAGCTTTCTTT. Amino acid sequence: CASSRTGGEAFF.

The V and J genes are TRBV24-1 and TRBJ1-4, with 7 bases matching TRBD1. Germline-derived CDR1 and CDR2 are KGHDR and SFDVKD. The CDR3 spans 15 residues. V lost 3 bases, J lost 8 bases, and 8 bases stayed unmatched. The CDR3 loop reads CATSDPYRGGEKLFF. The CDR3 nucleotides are TGTGCCACCAGTGATCCCTACAGGGGAGGAGAAAAACTGTTTTTT.

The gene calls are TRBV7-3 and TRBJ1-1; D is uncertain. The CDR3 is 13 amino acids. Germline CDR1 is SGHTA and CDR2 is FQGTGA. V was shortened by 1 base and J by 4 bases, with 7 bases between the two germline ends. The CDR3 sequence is CASSLRRGTEAFF. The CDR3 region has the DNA TGTGCCAGCAGCTTAAGACGGGGCACTGAAGCTTTCTTT.

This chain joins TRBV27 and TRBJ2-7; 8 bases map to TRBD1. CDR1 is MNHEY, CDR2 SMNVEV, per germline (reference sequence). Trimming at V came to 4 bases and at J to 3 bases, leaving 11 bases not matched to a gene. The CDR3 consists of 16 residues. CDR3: CASSSQRTGRNYEQYF. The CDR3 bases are TGTGCCAGCAGTTCGCAGAGGACAGGGCGGAACTACGAGCAGTACTTC.

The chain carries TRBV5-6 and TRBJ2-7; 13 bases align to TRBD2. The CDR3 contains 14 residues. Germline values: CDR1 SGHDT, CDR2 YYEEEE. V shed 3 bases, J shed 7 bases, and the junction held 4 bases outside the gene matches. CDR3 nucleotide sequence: TGTGCCAGCAGCTACACTAGCGGGAGGGATGAGCAGTACTTC. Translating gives CASSYTSGRDEQYF.

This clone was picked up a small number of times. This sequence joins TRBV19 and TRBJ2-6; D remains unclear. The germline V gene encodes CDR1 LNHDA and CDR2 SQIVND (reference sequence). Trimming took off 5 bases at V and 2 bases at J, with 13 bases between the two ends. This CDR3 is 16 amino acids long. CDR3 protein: CASSLILATGANVLTF. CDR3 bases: TGTGCCAGTAGTCTGATACTTGCTACTGGGGCCAACGTCCTGACTTTC. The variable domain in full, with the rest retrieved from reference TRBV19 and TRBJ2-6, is DGGITQSPKYLFRKEGQNVTLSCEQNLNHDAMYWYRQDPGQGLRLIYYSQIVNDFQKGDIAEGYSVSREKKESFPLTVTSAQKNPTAFYLCASSLILATGANVLTFGAGSRLTVL.

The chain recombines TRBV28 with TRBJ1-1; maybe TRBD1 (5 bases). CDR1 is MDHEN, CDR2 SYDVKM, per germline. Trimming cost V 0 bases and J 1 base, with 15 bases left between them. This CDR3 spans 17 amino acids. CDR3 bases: TGTGCCAGCAGTTTATGGGGGGGATATGGGAGGAACACTGAAGCTTTCTTT. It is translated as CASSLWGGYGRNTEAFF. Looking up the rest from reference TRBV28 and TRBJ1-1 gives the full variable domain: DVKVTQSSRYLVKRTGEKVFLECVQDMDHENMFWYRQDPGLGLRLIYFSYDVKMKEKGDIPEGYSVSREKKERFSLILESASTNQTSMYLCASSLWGGYGRNTEAFFGQGTRLTVV.

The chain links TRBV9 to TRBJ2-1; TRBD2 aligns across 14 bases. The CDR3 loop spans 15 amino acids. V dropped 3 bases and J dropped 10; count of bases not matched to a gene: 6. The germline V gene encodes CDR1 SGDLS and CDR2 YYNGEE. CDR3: CASSGLAGGLGEQFF. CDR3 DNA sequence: TGTGCCAGCAGCGGACTAGCGGGAGGGTTGGGGGAGCAGTTCTTC.

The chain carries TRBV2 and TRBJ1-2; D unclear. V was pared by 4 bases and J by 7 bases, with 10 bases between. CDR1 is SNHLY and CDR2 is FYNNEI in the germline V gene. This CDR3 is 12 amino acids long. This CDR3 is CASSVALSGYTF. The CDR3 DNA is TGTGCCAGCAGTGTGGCCCTCTCTGGCTACACCTTC.

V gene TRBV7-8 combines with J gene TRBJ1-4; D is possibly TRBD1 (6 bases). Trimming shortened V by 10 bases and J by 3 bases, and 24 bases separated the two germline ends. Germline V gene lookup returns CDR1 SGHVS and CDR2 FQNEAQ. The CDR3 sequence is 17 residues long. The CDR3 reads CAISAGGWGNANEKLFF. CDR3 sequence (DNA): TGTGCCATCTCCGCGGGGGGCTGGGGGAATGCTAATGAAAAACTGTTTTTT.

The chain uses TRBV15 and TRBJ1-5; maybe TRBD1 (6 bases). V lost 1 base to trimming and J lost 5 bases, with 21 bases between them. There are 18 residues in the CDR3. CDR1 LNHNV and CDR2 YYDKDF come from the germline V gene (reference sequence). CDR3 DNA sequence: TGTGCCACCAGCAGAGGGGGCAGGGCCCCCAAGGGGGATCAGCCCCAGCATTTT. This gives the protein CATSRGGRAPKGDQPQHF.